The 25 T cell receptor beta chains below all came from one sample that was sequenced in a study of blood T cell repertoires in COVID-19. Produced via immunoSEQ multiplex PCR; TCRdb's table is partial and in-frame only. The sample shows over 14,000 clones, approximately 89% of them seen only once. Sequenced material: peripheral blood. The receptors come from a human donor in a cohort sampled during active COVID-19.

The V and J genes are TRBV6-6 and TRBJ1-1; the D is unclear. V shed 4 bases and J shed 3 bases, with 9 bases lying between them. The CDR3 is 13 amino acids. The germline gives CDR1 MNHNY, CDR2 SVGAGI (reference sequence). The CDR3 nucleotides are TGTGCCAGCAGTTCACACCAGGACACTGAAGCTTTCTTT. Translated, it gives CASSSHQDTEAFF.

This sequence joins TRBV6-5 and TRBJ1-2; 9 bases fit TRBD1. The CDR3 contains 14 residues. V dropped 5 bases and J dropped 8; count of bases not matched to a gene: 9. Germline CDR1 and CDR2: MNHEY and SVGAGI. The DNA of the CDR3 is TGTGCCAGCAGTCCGCTACAGGGGGCAAAAGGCTACACCTTC. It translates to CASSPLQGAKGYTF.

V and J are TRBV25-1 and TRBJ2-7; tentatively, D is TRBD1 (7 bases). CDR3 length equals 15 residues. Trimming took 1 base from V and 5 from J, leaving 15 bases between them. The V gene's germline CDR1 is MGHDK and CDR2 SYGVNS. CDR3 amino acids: CASSESGGAGHEQYF. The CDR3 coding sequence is TGTGCCAGCAGTGAATCAGGGGGAGCGGGTCACGAGCAGTACTTC.

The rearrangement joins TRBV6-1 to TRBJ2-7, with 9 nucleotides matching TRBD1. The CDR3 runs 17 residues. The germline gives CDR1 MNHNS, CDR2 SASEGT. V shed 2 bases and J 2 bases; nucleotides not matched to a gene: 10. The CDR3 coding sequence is TGTGCCAGCAGTGAACTTCAAACCGGGACAGGGACCTACGAGCAGTACTTC. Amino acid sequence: CASSELQTGTGTYEQYF.

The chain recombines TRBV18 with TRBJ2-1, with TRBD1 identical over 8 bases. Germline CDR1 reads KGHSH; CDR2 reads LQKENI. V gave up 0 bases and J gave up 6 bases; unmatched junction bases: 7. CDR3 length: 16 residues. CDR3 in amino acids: CASSPPRTGMRNEQFF. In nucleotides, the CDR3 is TGTGCCAGCTCACCACCTCGGACAGGGATGCGCAATGAGCAGTTCTTC.

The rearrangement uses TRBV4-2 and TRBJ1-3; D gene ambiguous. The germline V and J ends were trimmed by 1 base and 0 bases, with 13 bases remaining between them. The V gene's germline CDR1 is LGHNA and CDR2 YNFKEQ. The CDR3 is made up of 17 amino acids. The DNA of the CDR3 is TGTGCCAGCAGCCAAGGACTGATTGTTGGCTCTGGAAACACCATATATTTT. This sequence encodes CASSQGLIVGSGNTIYF.

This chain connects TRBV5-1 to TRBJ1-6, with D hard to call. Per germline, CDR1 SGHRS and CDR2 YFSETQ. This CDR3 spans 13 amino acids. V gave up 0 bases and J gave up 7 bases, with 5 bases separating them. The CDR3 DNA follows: TGCGCCAGCAGCTTGGGAGCAAATTCACCCCTCCACTTT. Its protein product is CASSLGANSPLHF.

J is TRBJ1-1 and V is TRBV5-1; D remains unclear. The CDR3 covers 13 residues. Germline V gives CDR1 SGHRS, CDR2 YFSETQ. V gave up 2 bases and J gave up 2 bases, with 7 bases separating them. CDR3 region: CASSFGDNTEAFF. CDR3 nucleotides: TGCGCCAGCAGCTTCGGGGATAACACTGAAGCTTTCTTT.

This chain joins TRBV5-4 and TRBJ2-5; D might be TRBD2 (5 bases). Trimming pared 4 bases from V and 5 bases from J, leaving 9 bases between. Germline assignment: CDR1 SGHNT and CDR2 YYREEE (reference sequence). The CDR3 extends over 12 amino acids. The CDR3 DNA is TGTGCCAGCAGCCTAGCCCAGGAGACCCAGTACTTC. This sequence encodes CASSLAQETQYF. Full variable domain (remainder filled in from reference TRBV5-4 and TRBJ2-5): ETGVTQSPTHLIKTRGQQVTLRCSSQSGHNTVSWYQQALGQGPQFIFQYYREEENGRGNFPPRFSGLQFPNYSSELNVNALELDDSALYLCASSLAQETQYFGPGTRLLVL.

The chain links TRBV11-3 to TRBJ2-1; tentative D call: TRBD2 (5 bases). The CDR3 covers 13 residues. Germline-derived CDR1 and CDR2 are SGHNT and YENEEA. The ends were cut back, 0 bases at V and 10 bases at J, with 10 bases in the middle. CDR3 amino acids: CASSLDYGVEQFF. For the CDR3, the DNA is TGTGCCAGCAGCTTAGATTACGGGGTGGAGCAGTTCTTC.

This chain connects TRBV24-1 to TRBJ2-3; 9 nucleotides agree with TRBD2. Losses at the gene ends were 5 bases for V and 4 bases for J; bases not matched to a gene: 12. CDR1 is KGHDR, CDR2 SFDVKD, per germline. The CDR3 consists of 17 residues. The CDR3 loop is CATSGPGFSGSPDTQYF. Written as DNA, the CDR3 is TGTGCCACCAGTGGCCCAGGGTTTAGCGGGAGCCCAGATACGCAGTATTTT.

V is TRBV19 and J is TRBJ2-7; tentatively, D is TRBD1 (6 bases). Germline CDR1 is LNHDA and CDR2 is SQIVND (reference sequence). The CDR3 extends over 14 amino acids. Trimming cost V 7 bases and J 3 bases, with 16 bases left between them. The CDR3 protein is CASNPRTDYYEQYF. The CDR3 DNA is TGTGCCAGTAACCCCCGGACAGACTACTACGAGCAGTACTTC.

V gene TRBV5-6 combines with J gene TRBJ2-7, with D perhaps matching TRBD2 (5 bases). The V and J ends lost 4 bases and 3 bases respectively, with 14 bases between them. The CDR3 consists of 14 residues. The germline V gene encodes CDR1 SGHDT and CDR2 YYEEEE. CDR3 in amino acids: CASSGSGRGYEQYF. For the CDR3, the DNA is TGTGCCAGCAGCGGGTCGGGTCGGGGCTACGAGCAGTACTTC.

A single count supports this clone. CDR3 in amino acids: CASSQGGRVNEQFF. For the CDR3, the DNA is TGTGCCAGCAGCCAAGGCGGGAGGGTCAATGAGCAGTTCTTC. The rearrangement joins TRBV3-1 (or the pseudogene TRBV3-2) to TRBJ2-1; 9 nucleotides align to TRBD2. Germline-derived CDR1 and CDR2 are LGHDT and YNNKEL (reference sequence). V trimming: 1 base; J trimming: 6 bases; junction bases outside the gene matches: 1. CDR3 length: 14 amino acids.

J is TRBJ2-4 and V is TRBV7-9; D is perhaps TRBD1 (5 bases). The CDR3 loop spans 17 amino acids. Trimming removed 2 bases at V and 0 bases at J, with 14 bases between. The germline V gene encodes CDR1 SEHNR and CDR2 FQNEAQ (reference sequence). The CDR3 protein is CASSLRETQGAKNIQYF. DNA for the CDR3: TGTGCCAGCAGCTTAAGGGAAACCCAGGGAGCCAAAAACATTCAGTACTTC. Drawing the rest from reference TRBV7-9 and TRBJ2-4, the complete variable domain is DTGVSQNPRHKITKRGQNVTFRCDPISEHNRLYWYRQTLGQGPEFLTYFQNEAQLEKSRLLSDRFSAERPKGSFSTLEIQRTEQGDSAMYLCASSLRETQGAKNIQYFGAGTRLSVL.

CDR3 protein: CASSLVTGVANTEAFF. In nucleotides, the CDR3 is TGCGCCAGCAGCTTGGTGACGGGAGTGGCCAACACTGAAGCTTTCTTT. The chain recombines TRBV5-1 with TRBJ1-1; D is undetermined. There are 16 residues in the CDR3. The germline V gene encodes CDR1 SGHRS and CDR2 YFSETQ. Trimming shortened V by 0 bases and J by 2 bases, and 14 bases separated the two germline ends.

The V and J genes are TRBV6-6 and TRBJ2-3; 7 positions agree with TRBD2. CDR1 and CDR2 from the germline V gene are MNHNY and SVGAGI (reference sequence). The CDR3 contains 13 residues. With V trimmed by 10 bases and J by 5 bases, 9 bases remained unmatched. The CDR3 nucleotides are TGTGCCACCCACCGGGAGGTCAGAGATACGCAGTATTTT. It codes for CATHREVRDTQYF.

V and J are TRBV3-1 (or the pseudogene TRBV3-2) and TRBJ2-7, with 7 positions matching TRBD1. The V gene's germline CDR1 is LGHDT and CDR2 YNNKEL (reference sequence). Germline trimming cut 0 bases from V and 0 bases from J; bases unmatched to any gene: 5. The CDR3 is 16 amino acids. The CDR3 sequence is CASSQDYRGPSYEQYF. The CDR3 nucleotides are TGTGCCAGCAGCCAAGATTATAGGGGGCCCTCCTACGAGCAGTACTTC.

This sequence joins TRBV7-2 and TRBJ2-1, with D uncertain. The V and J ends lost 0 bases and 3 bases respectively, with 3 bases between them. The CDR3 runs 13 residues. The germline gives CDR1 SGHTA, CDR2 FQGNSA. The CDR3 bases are TGTGCCAGCAGCTTAGCCCGCTACAATGAGCAGTTCTTC. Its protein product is CASSLARYNEQFF. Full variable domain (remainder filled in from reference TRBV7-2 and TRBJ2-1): GAGVSQSPSNKVTEKGKDVELRCDPISGHTALYWYRQSLGQGLEFLIYFQGNSAPDKSGLPSDRFSAERTGGSVSTLTIQRTQQEDSAVYLCASSLARYNEQFFGPGTRLTVL.

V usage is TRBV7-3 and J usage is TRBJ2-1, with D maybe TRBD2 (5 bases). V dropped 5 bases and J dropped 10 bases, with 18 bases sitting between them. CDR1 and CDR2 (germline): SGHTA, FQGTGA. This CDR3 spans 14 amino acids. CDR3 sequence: CASSRGLTATEQFF. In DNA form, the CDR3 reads TGTGCCAGCAGCCGCGGACTGACCGCGACGGAGCAGTTCTTC.

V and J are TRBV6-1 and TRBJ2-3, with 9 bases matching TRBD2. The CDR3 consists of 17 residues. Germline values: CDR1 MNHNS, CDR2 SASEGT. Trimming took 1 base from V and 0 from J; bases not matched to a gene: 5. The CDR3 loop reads CASSEGRRGGSTDTQYF. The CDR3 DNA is TGTGCCAGCAGTGAAGGTCGGCGGGGGGGGAGCACAGATACGCAGTATTTT.

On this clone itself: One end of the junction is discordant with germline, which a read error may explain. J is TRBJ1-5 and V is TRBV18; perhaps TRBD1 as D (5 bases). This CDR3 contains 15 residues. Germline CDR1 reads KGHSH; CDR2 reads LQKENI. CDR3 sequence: CASSPRDSNNQPQHF. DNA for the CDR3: TGTGCCAGCTCTCCACGGGACTCAAACAATCAGCCCCAGCATTTT.

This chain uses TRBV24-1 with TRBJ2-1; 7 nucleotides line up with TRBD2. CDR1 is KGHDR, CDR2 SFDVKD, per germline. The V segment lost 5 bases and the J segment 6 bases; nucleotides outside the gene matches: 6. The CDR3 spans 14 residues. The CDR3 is CATSVAGVSNEQFF. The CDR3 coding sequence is TGTGCCACCAGTGTCGCGGGAGTGTCCAATGAGCAGTTCTTC.

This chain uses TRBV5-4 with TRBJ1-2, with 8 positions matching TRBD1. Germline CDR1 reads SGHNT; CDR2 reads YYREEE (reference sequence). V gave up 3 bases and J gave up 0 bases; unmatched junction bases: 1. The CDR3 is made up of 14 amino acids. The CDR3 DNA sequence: TGTGCCAGCAGCTCACAGGGGGCTAACTATGGCTACACCTTC. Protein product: CASSSQGANYGYTF.

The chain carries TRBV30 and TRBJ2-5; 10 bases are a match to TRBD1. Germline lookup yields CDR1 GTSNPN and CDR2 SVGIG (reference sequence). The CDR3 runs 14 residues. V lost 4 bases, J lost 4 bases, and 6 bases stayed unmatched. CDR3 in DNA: TGTGCCTGGATTCCGGACAGGGGGGGAGAGACCCAGTACTTC. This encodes CAWIPDRGGETQYF.